This is a list of T cell receptor beta chains from one sample in a study of cytomegalovirus exposure and HLA in healthy donors. Assay used: immunoSEQ multiplex PCR; TCRdb lists only in-frame clones, some missing. The data contain 100,000 to 140,000 clones, approximately 73% of them singletons. The sequenced material came from PBMCs. The receptors were gathered from a man aged 25 to 40 in good health and CMV-seronegative. Both conserved end residues are part of each CDR3. The order of the fields is J gene, D gene, V gene, CDR3 length, clone size, CDR3 DNA, CDR3 protein. The D gene is left open where the match is weak. Clone size is not always given. Where it is, it says once, few, many or a class for expanded clones.

TRBJ2-3 - TRBV30 12 - TGTGCCTGGGGTGACACCACAGATACGCAGTATTTT CAWGDTTDTQYF
TRBJ2-7 TRBD2 TRBV19 14 - TGTGCCAGTAGGGAGCGGGGTTCTTCTTACGAGCAGTACTTC CASRERGSSYEQYF
TRBJ1-1 - TRBV18 15 - TGTGCCAGCTCACCCCGGGACAATATGAACACTGAAGCTTTCTTT CASSPRDNMNTEAFF
TRBJ2-1 TRBD2 TRBV25-1 14 - TGTGCCAGCAGTCCGGGAGGCTCCTACAATGAGCAGTTCTTC CASSPGGSYNEQFF
TRBJ1-6 - TRBV19 15 few TGTGCCAGTAACCCCCAACGAGAGGCGAATTCACCCCTCCACTTT CASNPQREANSPLHF
TRBJ2-7 - TRBV28 11 few TGTGCCAGCAAAAATAGCTACGAGCAGTACTTC CASKNSYEQYF
TRBJ2-5 TRBD2 TRBV7-2 19 - TGTGCCAGCAGCTTAATGCCTAGCGGGCCCTACGGACCCCAAGAGACCCAGTACTTC CASSLMPSGPYGPQETQYF
TRBJ2-5 - TRBV5-5 15 - TGTGCCAGCAGCAGGTACGGAGATCGTCAAGAGACCCAGTACTTC CASSRYGDRQETQYF
TRBJ1-4 TRBD1 TRBV13 15 - TGTGCCAGCAGCTTGTTGACAGGGATGGGGGGAAAACTGTTTTTT CASSLLTGMGGKLFF
TRBJ1-2 - TRBV4-1 16 - TGCGCCAGCAGCCAAGTATTAGGAATTACAGGGTATGGCTACACCTTC CASSQVLGITGYGYTF
TRBJ1-1 TRBD1 TRBV28 13 - TGTGCCAGCAGCCCCGGACAGGGCCTAAACGCTTTCTTT CASSPGQGLNAFF
TRBJ2-1 - TRBV30 15 - TGTGCCTGGAGCGGACAGCGCCACTCCTACAATGAGCAGTTCTTC CAWSGQRHSYNEQFF
TRBJ2-3 - TRBV5-1 14 - TGCGCCAGCAGCTCCCGGACTTCAGTAGATACGCAGTATTTT CASSSRTSVDTQYF
TRBJ1-2 - TRBV5-1 13 few TGCGCCAGCAGCTTGGACAGGTTCTATGGCTACACCTTC CASSLDRFYGYTF
TRBJ2-1 - TRBV19 13 - TGTGCCAGTATGCGGGGTTCCTACAATGAGCAGTTCTTC CASMRGSYNEQFF
TRBJ1-1 - TRBV30 13 - TGTGCCGGGCGGGCAACTGGCCCACTTGAAGCTTTCTTT CAGRATGPLEAFF
TRBJ2-1 TRBD2 TRBV5-1 15 - TGCGCCAGCAGCTTTGGGCGGGAGGGTACCTATGAGCAGTTCTTC CASSFGREGTYEQFF
TRBJ1-2 TRBD1 TRBV11-2 17 - TGTGCCAGCAGCTTAGTTCAACAGGGGAAGGAGAACTATGGCTACACCTTC CASSLVQQGKENYGYTF
TRBJ1-1 TRBD1 TRBV7-9 14 few TGTGCCAGCAGCTTAGGACAGGGGAACACTGAAGCTTTCTTT CASSLGQGNTEAFF
TRBJ1-6 - TRBV7-3 15 - TGTGCCAGCAGCTTAACGCCGGGGTTCAATTCACCCCTCCACTTT CASSLTPGFNSPLHF
TRBJ1-3 TRBD1 TRBV28 13 - TGTGCCAGCAGTTCGGGACAGGGCAACACCGTATATTTT CASSSGQGNTVYF
TRBJ2-2 TRBD1 TRBV7-9 16 - TGTGCCAGCAGCCCCGGGACAGATCTGAACACCGGGGAGCTGTTTTTT CASSPGTDLNTGELFF
TRBJ1-5 TRBD1 TRBV19 17 - TGTGCCAGTAGTATAATACAGGGGGCTGATAGCAATCAGCCCCAGCATTTT CASSIIQGADSNQPQHF
TRBJ2-7 TRBD2 TRBV7-8 17 - TGTGCCAGCAGCCCTATAGGAGGGGTAGCGGGAGGCGGCGAGCAGTACTTC CASSPIGGVAGGGEQYF
TRBJ2-5 - TRBV11-3 14 - TGTGCCAGCAGCTTACCTGGACAGCAAGAGACCCAGTACTTC CASSLPGQQETQYF
TRBJ1-5 TRBD1 TRBV2 14 few TGTGCCAGCCGACAGGGGGGGAGCAATCAGCCCCAGCATTTT CASRQGGSNQPQHF
TRBJ2-7 - TRBV4-1 16 - TGCGCCAGCAGCCAAGATCGGGGGGACAGGCCTTACGAGCAGTACTTC CASSQDRGDRPYEQYF
TRBJ1-4 - TRBV19 13 - TGTGCCAGTAGGACAGAGTACGGTGAAAAACTGTTTTTT CASRTEYGEKLFF
TRBJ2-7 TRBD2 TRBV5-4 14 - TGTGCCAGCAGCTTGTTCGGGAGGGCCCGAGAGCAGTACTTC CASSLFGRAREQYF
TRBJ2-5 - TRBV10-1 14 - TGCGCCAGCAGTGAAAACAGGGATACGGAGACCCAGTACTTC CASSENRDTETQYF
TRBJ2-3 TRBD2 TRBV10-2 14 few TGCGCCAGCAGTACGGCGGGAGGGGTAGATACGCAGTATTTT CASSTAGGVDTQYF
TRBJ1-3 - TRBV9 14 - TGTGCCAGCAGCCAAGGGGGCTCTGGAAACACCATATATTTT CASSQGGSGNTIYF
TRBJ2-1 TRBD2 TRBV11-2 15 - TGTGCCAGCAGACCCTCTAGCGGGGGGCTCAATGAGCAGTTCTTC CASRPSSGGLNEQFF
TRBJ2-3 - TRBV7-9 15 - TGTGCCAGCAGCCGGACAGACGGAAGCACAGATACGCAGTATTTT CASSRTDGSTDTQYF
TRBJ2-1 TRBD2 TRBV4-2 17 - TGTGCCAGCAGCCAAGAAGGCAGCGGGAGTGTACGAAATGAGCAGTTCTTC CASSQEGSGSVRNEQFF
TRBJ2-7 TRBD2 TRBV15 16 - TGTGCCACCAGCAGAGATCTAGCGGGAGGCTCCTACGAGCAGTACTTC CATSRDLAGGSYEQYF
TRBJ2-3 - TRBV4-1 15 once TGCGCCAGCAGCCAAGAAGCGGATCGCACAGATACGCAGTATTTT CASSQEADRTDTQYF
TRBJ2-7 TRBD2 TRBV11-2 14 once TGTGCCAGCAGCTTTGACCGGGGGGGCAGTGAGCAGTACTTC CASSFDRGGSEQYF
TRBJ2-1 - TRBV28 14 - TGTGCCAGCAGTATGGACACGGGAGACGATGAGCAGTTCTTC CASSMDTGDDEQFF
TRBJ2-1 TRBD2 TRBV2 16 - TGTGCCAGCAGTAAGGACGGGACTAGCGGATACAATGAGCAGTTCTTC CASSKDGTSGYNEQFF
TRBJ1-6 TRBD1 TRBV5-1 15 - TGCGCCAGCAGCTTGAAGGGACAGGGTAATTCACCCCTCCACTTT CASSLKGQGNSPLHF
TRBJ2-3 TRBD2 TRBV7-3 14 - TGTGCCAGCAGCCCGGGACTAGCGCTCGATACGCAGTATTTT CASSPGLALDTQYF
TRBJ1-6 TRBD1 TRBV11-1 14 few TGTGCCAGCAGCCAGACAGGGACGAGGTCACCCCTCCACTTT CASSQTGTRSPLHF
TRBJ2-7 TRBD1 TRBV28 14 - TGTGCCAGCAGGGGACAGGGCCCTCTGTACGAGCAGTACTTC CASRGQGPLYEQYF
TRBJ1-2 - TRBV5-1 15 - TGCGCCAGCAGCTCTAGGCCCGGGGGGTACTATGGCTACACCTTC CASSSRPGGYYGYTF
TRBJ1-5 - TRBV4-1 16 once TGCGCCAGCAGCTCTGGACAGTATACGGACAATCAGCCCCAGCATTTT CASSSGQYTDNQPQHF
TRBJ2-4 - TRBV28 13 - TGTGCCAGCAGTTTACACCCGGGGAACATTCAGTACTTC CASSLHPGNIQYF